The clone carrying this T cell receptor beta chain was observed at least ten times. RNA transcripts were the template for amplifying TCR beta CDR3 regions. TCR CDR3 underwent first-round RT-PCR with the HTBI primer set. TCRdb fed the multiplex PCR reads into MiXCR, producing one record per CDR3 protein. The sample includes a few hundred thousand distinct CDR3 sequences, about half seen only once; the top ten take approximately 8.4%. This specimen belongs to a study of T cells in Graves' hyperthyroidism and ophthalmopathy. In germline, CDR1 is DFQATT, CDR2 SNEGSKA (reference sequence). Trimming stripped 8 bases from V and 7 bases from J, with 24 bases between. The CDR3 length is 15 residues. Researchers barred patients who had uncontrolled infection, other autoimmune disease, pregnancy or lactation.

The receptor was isolated from a woman aged 18-30 years with Graves' hyperthyroidism. This chain uses TRBV20-1 with TRBJ1-5, with TRBD1 as a possible D gene (5 bases). The sequenced sample was peripheral blood or thyroid tissue (not recorded which). CDR3 region: CSTYPTGALGQPQHF. Written as DNA, the CDR3 is TGCAGTACCTACCCAACCGGGGCACTTGGGCAGCCCCAGCATTTT.